The T cell receptor beta chain under discussion was sequenced for a study of cytomegalovirus exposure and HLA in healthy donors. General observations from the study: In a later analysis, TCR beta V- and J-gene trimming showed a link to a missense DCLRE1C variant. Within an earlier analysis, most TCR beta V segments proved productive either about 87% or about 30% of the time. Investigators reported under 200 TCR beta chains as tied to cytomegalovirus.

A remark on this clone: Its cognate antigen is unknown.

V was clipped by 6 bases and J by 0 bases; unmatched bases: 8. Germline V gene lookup returns CDR1 WSHSY and CDR2 SAAADI. The CDR3 extends over 16 amino acids. Primers included in the PCR were 60 Vbeta and 13 Jbeta primers. In the original processing: A later analysis counted approximately 80 million unique TCR beta chains, some 11 million shared. Assay: immunoSEQ multiplex PCR; the TCRdb copy retains only in-frame clones and omits some. The DNA gave D and trimming, while V, J and clone size come from that table. There are tens of thousands of clones in the sample, with under 2% held by the top ten. V usage is TRBV10-2 and J usage is TRBJ2-1; TRBD2 agrees at 7 bases. Sequenced material: PBMCs. The sequence was obtained from a woman aged 40-49 years in good health and CMV-seropositive. CDR3 DNA: TGCGCCAGCAGAGAGACTAGCCCCGACTCCTACAATGAGCAGTTCTTC. This codes for CASRETSPDSYNEQFF.